The TCR beta chain described here comes from a study of CD8 T cells in Susac syndrome. The V gene's germline CDR1 is KGHDR and CDR2 SFDVKD. The V end lost 4 bases, the J end lost 7 bases, and 9 bases lay between the germline ends. The CDR3 loop spans 12 amino acids. TCR beta was sequenced from blood CD8+ and CD4+ T cells. Reverse transcription used about 0.45 to 1 ug RNA and random hexamers. Via MiXCR, TCRdb re-called the immunoSEQ multiplex PCR reads, giving one row per CDR3 protein. This table has roughly 80,000 distinct CDR3 sequences, approximately 94% appearing once. This sequence originates from a human donor with Susac syndrome. V gene TRBV24-1 combines with J gene TRBJ2-5; maybe TRBD2 (6 bases). The material sequenced was CD4+ T cells from PBMCs. The CDR3 loop is CATSDTGGTQYF. The CDR3 DNA follows: TGTGCCACCAGTGACACCGGGGGGACCCAGTACTTC.